The T cell receptor beta chain described here comes from a study of blood T cell repertoires in COVID-19. The wider study: COVID-19 samples from acute and convalescent phases originated in the United States, Italy and Spain. Sample material is recorded as cDNA or gDNA derived from T cells, B-cell-depleted T cells, or PBMCs.

Under the authors' procedure: Reference gene primer amplification gave nucleated cell count estimates. Produced via immunoSEQ multiplex PCR; TCRdb's table is partial and in-frame only. That table supplies the V and J calls and clone size; D and trimming were determined from the DNA. Among approximately 170,000 clones listed, around 82% were seen once. V was pared by 4 bases and J by 6 bases, with 10 bases of the junction left unmatched. The CDR3 contains 15 residues. Germline V gene lookup returns CDR1 SGHTA and CDR2 FQGTGA. J is TRBJ2-3 and V is TRBV7-3, with 7 nucleotides matching TRBD1. This TCR was sampled from a man in his 60s who had recovered from COVID-19. What was sequenced was peripheral blood. The chain's CDR3 is CASSSGQTRLDTQYF. CDR3 nucleotide sequence: TGTGCCAGCAGCTCGGGACAGACCAGGTTGGATACGCAGTATTTT.